Listed here are 7 T cell receptor beta chains from one sample, sequenced in a study of cytomegalovirus exposure and HLA in healthy donors. The study ran its PCR with 60 Vbeta and 13 Jbeta primers. Generated by immunoSEQ multiplex PCR, the TCRdb table keeps only in-frame clones and is missing some. The table includes 100,000 to 120,000 clones, 70% to 85% detected once. Material for sequencing was PBMCs. These receptors were taken from a young man in good health and CMV-seropositive.

This clone was seen a handful of times. The rearrangement uses TRBV27 and TRBJ1-6, with 8 bases that match TRBD1. The CDR3 is 18 amino acids. Germline V gene lookup returns CDR1 MNHEY and CDR2 SMNVEV (reference sequence). Trimming at V came to 6 bases and at J to 7 bases, leaving 17 bases not matched to a gene. This chain's CDR3 is CASSLRRPAGGQNSPLHF. The CDR3 region has the DNA TGTGCCAGCAGCCTACGAAGGCCGGCAGGGGGCCAGAATTCACCCCTCCACTTT.

J is TRBJ2-5 and V is TRBV30, with D unclear. The DNA matches TRBJ2-7 better at its end, which makes the J call doubtful. CDR3 length equals 11 residues. Germline values: CDR1 GTSNPN, CDR2 SVGIG (reference sequence). The CDR3 DNA reads as TGTGCCTGGAGTGTATGGTCCGAGCAGTACTTC. Protein sequence: CAWSVWSEQYF.

The chain recombines TRBV7-9 with TRBJ2-3; TRBD1 matches 9 bases. CDR3 length equals 14 residues. Germline CDR1 SEHNR, CDR2 FQNEAQ (reference sequence). Losses at the gene ends were 5 bases for V and 6 bases for J; bases not matched to a gene: 6. The CDR3 region has the DNA TGTGCCAGCAGCACTGGACAGGGGAGCGATACGCAGTATTTT. It yields the protein CASSTGQGSDTQYF.

This clone appeared many times. J is TRBJ2-6 and V is TRBV7-8, with 7 nucleotides matching TRBD2. Trimming removed 6 bases from V and 0 bases from J; junction bases left unmatched: 11. The germline CDR1 and CDR2 sequences are SGHVS and FQNEAQ. This CDR3 has 18 amino acids. CDR3 sequence reads: CASSIDGLDFSGANVLTF. CDR3 bases: TGTGCCAGCAGTATAGACGGACTAGACTTCTCTGGGGCCAACGTCCTGACTTTC.

The chain has TRBV19 and TRBJ2-3, with D perhaps matching TRBD1 (6 bases). CDR1 and CDR2 from the germline V gene are LNHDA and SQIVND (reference sequence). Trimming left V 6 bases short and J 0 bases short, with 13 bases between. This CDR3 has 15 residues. This chain's CDR3 is CASRLTGESTDTQYF. In nucleotides, the CDR3 is TGTGCCAGTAGGTTGACAGGAGAGAGCACAGATACGCAGTATTTT. The whole variable domain, filled in from reference TRBV19 and TRBJ2-3, reads DGGITQSPKYLFRKEGQNVTLSCEQNLNHDAMYWYRQDPGQGLRLIYYSQIVNDFQKGDIAEGYSVSREKKESFPLTVTSAQKNPTAFYLCASRLTGESTDTQYFGPGTRLTVL.

The rearrangement uses TRBV27 and TRBJ2-3; 9 bases match TRBD2. The trim removed 3 bases at V and 2 bases at J, leaving 6 bases unmatched. CDR1 MNHEY and CDR2 SMNVEV come from the germline V gene (reference sequence). The CDR3 is 16 amino acids. The CDR3 sequence: CASSLKAGGPTDTQYF. The CDR3 DNA reads TGTGCCAGCAGTTTGAAGGCGGGGGGGCCCACAGATACGCAGTATTTT.

This chain uses TRBV4-1 with TRBJ1-6, with 8 bases identical to TRBD1. The germline V gene has CDR1 MGHRA and CDR2 YSYEKL. This CDR3 spans 13 amino acids. V gave up 3 bases and J gave up 9 bases; unmatched junction bases: 1. The CDR3, as DNA: TGCGCCAGCAGCCAGGGACAGGCTTCACCCCTCCACTTT. The encoded protein is CASSQGQASPLHF.